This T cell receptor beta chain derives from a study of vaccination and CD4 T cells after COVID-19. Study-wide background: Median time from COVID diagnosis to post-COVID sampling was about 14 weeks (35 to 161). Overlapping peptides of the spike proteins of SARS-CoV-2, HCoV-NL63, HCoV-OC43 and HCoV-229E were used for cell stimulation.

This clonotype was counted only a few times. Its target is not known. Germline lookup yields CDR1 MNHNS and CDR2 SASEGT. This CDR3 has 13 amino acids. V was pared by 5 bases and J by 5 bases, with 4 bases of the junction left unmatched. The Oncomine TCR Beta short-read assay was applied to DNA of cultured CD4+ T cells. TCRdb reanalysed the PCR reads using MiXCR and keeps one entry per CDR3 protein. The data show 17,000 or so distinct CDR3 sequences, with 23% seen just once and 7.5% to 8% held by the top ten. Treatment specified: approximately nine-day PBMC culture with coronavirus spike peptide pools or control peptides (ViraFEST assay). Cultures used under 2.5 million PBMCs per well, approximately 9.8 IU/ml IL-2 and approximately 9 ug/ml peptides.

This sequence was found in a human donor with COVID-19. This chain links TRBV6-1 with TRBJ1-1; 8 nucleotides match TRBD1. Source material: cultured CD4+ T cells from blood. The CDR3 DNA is TGTGCCAGCAGTACAGGGGGTCGGACTGAAGCTTTCTTT. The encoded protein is CASSTGGRTEAFF.